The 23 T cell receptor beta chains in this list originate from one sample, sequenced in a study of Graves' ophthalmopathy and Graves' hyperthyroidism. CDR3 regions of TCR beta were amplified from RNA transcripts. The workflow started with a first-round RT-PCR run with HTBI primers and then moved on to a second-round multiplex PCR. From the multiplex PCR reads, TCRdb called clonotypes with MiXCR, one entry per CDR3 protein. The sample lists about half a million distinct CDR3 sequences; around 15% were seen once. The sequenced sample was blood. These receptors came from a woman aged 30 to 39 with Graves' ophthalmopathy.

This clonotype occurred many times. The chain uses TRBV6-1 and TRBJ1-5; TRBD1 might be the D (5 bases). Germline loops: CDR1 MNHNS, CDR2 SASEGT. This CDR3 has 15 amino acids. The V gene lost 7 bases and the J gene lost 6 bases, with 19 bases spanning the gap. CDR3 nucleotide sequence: TGTGCCAGCAACGGACGCCTCCCCGGGGGTCAGCCCCAGCATTTT. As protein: CASNGRLPGGQPQHF.

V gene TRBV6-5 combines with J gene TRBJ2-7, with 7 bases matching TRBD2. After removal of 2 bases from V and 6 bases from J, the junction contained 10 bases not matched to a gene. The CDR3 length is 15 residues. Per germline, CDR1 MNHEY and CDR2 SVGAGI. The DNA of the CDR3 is TGTGCCAGCAGTTACCAGGAGCTAGCGGTAAGCGAGCAGTACTTC. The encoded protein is CASSYQELAVSEQYF.

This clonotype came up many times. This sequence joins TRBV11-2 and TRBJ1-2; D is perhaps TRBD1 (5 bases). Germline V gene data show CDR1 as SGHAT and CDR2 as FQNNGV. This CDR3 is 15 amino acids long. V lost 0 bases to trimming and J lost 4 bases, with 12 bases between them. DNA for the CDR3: TGTGCCAGCAGCTTAGAGGATCCGGGGACCTATGGCTACACCTTC. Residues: CASSLEDPGTYGYTF.

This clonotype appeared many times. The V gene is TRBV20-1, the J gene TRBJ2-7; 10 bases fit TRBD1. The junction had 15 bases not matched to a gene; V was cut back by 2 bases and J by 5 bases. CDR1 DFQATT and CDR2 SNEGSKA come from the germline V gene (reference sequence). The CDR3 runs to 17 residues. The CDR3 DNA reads TGCAGTGCTAGACGCCCGAACCGGGACAGGGGCCGGGACGAGCAGTACTTC. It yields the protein CSARRPNRDRGRDEQYF.

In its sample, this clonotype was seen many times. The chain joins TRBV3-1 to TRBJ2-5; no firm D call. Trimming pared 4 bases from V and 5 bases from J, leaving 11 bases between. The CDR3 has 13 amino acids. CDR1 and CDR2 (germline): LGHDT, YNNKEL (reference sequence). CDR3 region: CASSLRRFETQYF. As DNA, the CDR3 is TGTGCCAGCAGCCTTCGCCGTTTTGAGACCCAGTACTTC.

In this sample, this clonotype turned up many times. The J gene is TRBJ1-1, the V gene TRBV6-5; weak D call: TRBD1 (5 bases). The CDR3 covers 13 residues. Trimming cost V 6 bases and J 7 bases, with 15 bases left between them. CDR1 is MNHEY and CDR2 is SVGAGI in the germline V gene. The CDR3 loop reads CASSPGGGGEAFF. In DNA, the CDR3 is TGTGCCAGCAGCCCCGGGGGGGGAGGTGAAGCTTTCTTT.

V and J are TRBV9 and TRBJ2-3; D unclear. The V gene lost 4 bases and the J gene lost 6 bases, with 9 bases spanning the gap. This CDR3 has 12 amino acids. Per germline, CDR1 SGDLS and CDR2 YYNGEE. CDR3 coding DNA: TGTGCCAGCAGCCCAAACGGGGATACGCAGTATTTT. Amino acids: CASSPNGDTQYF.

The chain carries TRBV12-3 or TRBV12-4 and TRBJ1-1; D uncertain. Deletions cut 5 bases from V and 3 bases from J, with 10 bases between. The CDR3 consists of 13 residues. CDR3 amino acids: CASSPETYTEAFF. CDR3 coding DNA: TGTGCCAGCAGTCCCGAGACGTACACTGAAGCTTTCTTT.

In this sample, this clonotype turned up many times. The CDR3 nucleotides are TGCAGCACCCTGCAAGGGTTGGAGACCCAGTACTTC. The encoded protein is CSTLQGLETQYF. V is TRBV20-1 and J is TRBJ2-5, with no clear D. Germline CDR1 is DFQATT and CDR2 is SNEGSKA (reference sequence). This CDR3 is 12 amino acids long.

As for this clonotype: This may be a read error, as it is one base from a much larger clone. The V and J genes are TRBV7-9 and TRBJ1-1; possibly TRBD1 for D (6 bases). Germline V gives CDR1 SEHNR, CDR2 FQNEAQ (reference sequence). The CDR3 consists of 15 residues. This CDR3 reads CTSSLAGTKNTEAFF. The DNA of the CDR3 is TGTACCAGCAGCTTAGCCGGGACAAAAAACACTGAAGCTTTCTTT. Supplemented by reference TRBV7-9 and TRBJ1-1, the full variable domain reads DTGVSQNPRHKITKRGQNVTFRCDPISEHNRLYWYRQTLGQGPEFLTYFQNEAQLEKSRLLSDRFSAERPKGSFSTLEIQRTEQGDSAMYLCTSSLAGTKNTEAFFGQGTRLTVV.

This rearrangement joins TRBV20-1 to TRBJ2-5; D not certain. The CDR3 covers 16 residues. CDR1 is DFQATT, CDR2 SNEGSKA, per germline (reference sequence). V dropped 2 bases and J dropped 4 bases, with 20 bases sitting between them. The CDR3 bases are TGCAGTGCTAGAACCCAACAGCCCCCCCTGGGAGAGACCCAGTACTTC. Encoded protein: CSARTQQPPLGETQYF.

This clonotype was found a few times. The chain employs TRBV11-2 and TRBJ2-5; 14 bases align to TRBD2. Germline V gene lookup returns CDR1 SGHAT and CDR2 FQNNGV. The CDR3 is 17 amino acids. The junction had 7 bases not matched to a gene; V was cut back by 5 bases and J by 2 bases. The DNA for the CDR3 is TGTGCCAGCAGCCCCGCCGGACTAGCGGGGGGTCAAGAGACCCAGTACTTC. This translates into CASSPAGLAGGQETQYF.

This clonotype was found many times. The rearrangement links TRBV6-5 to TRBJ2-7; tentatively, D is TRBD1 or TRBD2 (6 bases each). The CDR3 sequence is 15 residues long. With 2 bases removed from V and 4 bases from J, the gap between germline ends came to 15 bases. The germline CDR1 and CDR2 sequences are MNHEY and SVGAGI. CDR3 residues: CASSYPPEGGYEQYF. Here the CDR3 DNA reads TGTGCCAGCAGTTACCCTCCGGAGGGGGGTTACGAGCAGTACTTC.

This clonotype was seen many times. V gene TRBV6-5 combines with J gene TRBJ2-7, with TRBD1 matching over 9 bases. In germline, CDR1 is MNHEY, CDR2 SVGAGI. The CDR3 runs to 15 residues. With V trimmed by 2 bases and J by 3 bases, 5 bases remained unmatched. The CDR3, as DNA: TGTGCCAGCAGTTACGGCGGGACAGGGTTCTACGAGCAGTACTTC. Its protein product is CASSYGGTGFYEQYF.

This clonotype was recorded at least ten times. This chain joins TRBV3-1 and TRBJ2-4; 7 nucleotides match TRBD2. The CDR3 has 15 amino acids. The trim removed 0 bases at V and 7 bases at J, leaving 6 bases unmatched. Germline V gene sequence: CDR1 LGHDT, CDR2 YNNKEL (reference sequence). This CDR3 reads CASSQDYLGGNIQYF. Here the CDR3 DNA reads TGTGCCAGCAGCCAAGACTACCTGGGGGGGAACATTCAGTACTTC. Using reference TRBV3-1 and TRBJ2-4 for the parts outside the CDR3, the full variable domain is DTAVSQTPKYLVTQMGNDKSIKCEQNLGHDTMYWYKQDSKKFLKIMFSYNNKELIINETVPNRFSPKSPDKAHLNLHINSLELGDSAVYFCASSQDYLGGNIQYFGAGTRLSVL.

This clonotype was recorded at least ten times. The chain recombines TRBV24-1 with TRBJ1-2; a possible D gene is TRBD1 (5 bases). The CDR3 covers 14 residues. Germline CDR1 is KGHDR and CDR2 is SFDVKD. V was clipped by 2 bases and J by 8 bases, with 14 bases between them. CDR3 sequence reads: CATSDSSRVDGYTF. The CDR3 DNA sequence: TGTGCCACCAGTGATTCTTCCAGGGTAGACGGCTACACCTTC.

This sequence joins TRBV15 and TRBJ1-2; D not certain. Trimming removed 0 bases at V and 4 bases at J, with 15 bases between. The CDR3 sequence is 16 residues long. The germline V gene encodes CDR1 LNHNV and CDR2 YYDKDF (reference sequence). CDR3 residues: CATSRDRGLGGYGYTF. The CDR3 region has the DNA TGTGCCACCAGCAGAGATCGAGGGCTCGGTGGCTATGGCTACACCTTC. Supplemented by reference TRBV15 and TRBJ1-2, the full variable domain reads DAMVIQNPRYQVTQFGKPVTLSCSQTLNHNVMYWYQQKSSQAPKLLFHYYDKDFNNEADTPDNFQSRRPNTSFCFLDIRSPGLGDTAMYLCATSRDRGLGGYGYTFGSGTRLTVV.

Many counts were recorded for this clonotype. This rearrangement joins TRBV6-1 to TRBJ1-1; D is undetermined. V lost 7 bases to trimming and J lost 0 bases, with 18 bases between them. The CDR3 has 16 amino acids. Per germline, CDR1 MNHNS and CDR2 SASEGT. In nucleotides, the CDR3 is TGTGCCAGCATTCTGCGCGGGGTAAGGTTGAACACTGAAGCTTTCTTT. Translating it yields CASILRGVRLNTEAFF.

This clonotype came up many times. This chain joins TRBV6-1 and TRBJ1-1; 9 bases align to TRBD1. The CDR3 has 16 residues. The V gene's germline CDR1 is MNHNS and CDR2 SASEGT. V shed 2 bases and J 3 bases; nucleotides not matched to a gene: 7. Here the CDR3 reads CASSELKTGGDTEAFF. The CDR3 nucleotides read TGTGCCAGCAGTGAATTAAAGACAGGGGGGGACACTGAAGCTTTCTTT.

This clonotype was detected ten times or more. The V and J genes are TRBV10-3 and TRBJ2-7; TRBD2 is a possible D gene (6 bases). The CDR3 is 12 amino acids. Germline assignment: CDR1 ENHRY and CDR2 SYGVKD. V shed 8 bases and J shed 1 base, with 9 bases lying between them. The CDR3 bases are TGTGCCATCGAGACTAGTTCCTACGAGCAGTACTTC. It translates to CAIETSSYEQYF.

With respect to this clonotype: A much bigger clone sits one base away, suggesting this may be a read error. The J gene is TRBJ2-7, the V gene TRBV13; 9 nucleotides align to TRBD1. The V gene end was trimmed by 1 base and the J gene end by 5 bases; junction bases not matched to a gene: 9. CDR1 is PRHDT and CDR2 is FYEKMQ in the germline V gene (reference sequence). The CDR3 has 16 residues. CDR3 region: CASSLASGTGSDEQYF. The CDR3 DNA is TGTGCCAGCAGCTTAGCTTCCGGGACAGGGTCGGACGAGCAGTACTTC.

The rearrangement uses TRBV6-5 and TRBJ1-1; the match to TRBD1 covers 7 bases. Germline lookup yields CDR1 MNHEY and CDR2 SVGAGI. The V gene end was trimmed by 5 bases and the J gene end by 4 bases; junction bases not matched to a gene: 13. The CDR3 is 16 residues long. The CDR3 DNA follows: TGTGCCAGCAGTACTCTGATCAAGGGGGCACGCACTGAAGCTTTCTTT. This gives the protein CASSTLIKGARTEAFF.

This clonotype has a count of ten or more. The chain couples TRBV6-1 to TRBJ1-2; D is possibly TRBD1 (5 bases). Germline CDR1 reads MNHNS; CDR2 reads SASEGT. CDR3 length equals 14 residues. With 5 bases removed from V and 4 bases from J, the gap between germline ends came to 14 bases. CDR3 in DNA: TGTGCCAGCAGTACCGGGGGGGTGGGCTATGGCTACACCTTC. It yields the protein CASSTGGVGYGYTF.